These T cell receptor beta chains were read from a single sample in a study of T cell repertoires in cytomegalovirus infection. TCRdb reprocessed the reads with MiXCR, giving one entry per CDR3 protein. Among 200,000 to 250,000 distinct CDR3 sequences, 6.5% were seen once, and the ten largest hold 6.5%. Sequenced sample: PBMCs. The receptors were sampled from a human donor in good health (CMV status not recorded). Some clones in this sample may be carry-over from other donors' samples. CDR3s include the opening cysteine and the closing phenylalanine or tryptophan. The order of the fields is J gene, V gene, CDR3 protein.

TRBJ1-2	TRBV7-9	CASSLGQGPPHF
TRBJ1-3	TRBV6-6	CASSYTAGTGAGNTIYF
TRBJ2-7	TRBV2	CASSEGLRNSYEQYF
TRBJ1-2	TRBV7-2	CASSRWRENNYGYTF
TRBJ2-7	TRBV7-3	CASSFGGAGEQYF
TRBJ2-1	TRBV12-3/TRBV12-4	CASSFLGLGDEQFF
TRBJ1-1	TRBV7-8	CASSPRGGGGTEAFF
TRBJ1-3	TRBV7-2	CASSLLGQGHGNTIYF
TRBJ1-5	TRBV5-5	CASNSGQGWNQPQHF
TRBJ2-5	TRBV5-5	CASSLGASGGEETQYF
TRBJ2-5	TRBV25-1	CASSGKGIPETQYF
TRBJ1-2	TRBV30	CAWSALNRGQANYGYTF
TRBJ2-5	TRBV7-2	CASSPRRQETQYF
TRBJ1-2	TRBV14	CASSQDLDRGSGGYTF
TRBJ2-5	TRBV12-3/TRBV12-4	CASSLGGFGETQYF
TRBJ1-1	TRBV20-1	CSATQGGTEAFF
TRBJ1-6	TRBV27	CASSLFQGANSPLHF
TRBJ2-3	TRBV12-3/TRBV12-4	CASSARSTDTQYF
TRBJ1-1	TRBV20-1	CSATTPTQGANTEAFF
TRBJ2-2	TRBV10-3	CAIRPGTGNTGELFF
TRBJ2-2	TRBV10-3	CAISKRLLGQDTGELFF
TRBJ2-1	TRBV5-4	CASSLFGGPRNEQFF
TRBJ1-2	TRBV15	CATSSPRQGARGYTF
TRBJ1-2	TRBV7-2	CASSPRSGQSYTF
TRBJ2-3	TRBV9	CASSAQLAGGTDTQYF
TRBJ1-5	TRBV7-2	CASSWGVQPQHF
TRBJ1-2	TRBV4-2	CASSRQGDAVSTF
TRBJ1-5	TRBV4-3	CASSQDLSQPQHF
TRBJ1-6	TRBV5-1	CASSLGAESSPLHF
TRBJ2-3	TRBV20-1	CSALNPGGLEDTQYF
TRBJ1-2	TRBV15	CATSRAGHSSYGYTF
TRBJ2-1	TRBV6-4	CASSASPTGGVDEQFF
TRBJ2-3	TRBV25-1	CASSATAGESTDTQYF
TRBJ2-5	TRBV28	CASSSSGGRETQYF
TRBJ1-1	TRBV9	CASSVPMNTEAFF
TRBJ2-1	TRBV2	CASSDRRLTYNEQFF
TRBJ1-6	TRBV20-1	CSASRGDRRSPLHF
TRBJ2-1	TRBV20-1	CSARPVAAHNEQFF
TRBJ2-7	TRBV12-3/TRBV12-4	CASSRRGSYEQYF
TRBJ1-5	TRBV11-2	CASSWDGLNQPQHF
TRBJ2-1	TRBV7-2	CASSLERGANEQFF
TRBJ2-1	TRBV4-1	CASSQALTSGGLSGEQFF
TRBJ2-2	TRBV7-9	CASSPTRLTGELFF
TRBJ1-1	TRBV20-1	CSAPEPLTEAFF
TRBJ1-2	TRBV29-1	CSVATRTYDGYTF
TRBJ1-5	TRBV19	CASSTLGTANQPQHF
TRBJ2-5	TRBV7-2	CASSFGGALETQYF
TRBJ2-7	TRBV20-1	CSARGGNPYEQYF